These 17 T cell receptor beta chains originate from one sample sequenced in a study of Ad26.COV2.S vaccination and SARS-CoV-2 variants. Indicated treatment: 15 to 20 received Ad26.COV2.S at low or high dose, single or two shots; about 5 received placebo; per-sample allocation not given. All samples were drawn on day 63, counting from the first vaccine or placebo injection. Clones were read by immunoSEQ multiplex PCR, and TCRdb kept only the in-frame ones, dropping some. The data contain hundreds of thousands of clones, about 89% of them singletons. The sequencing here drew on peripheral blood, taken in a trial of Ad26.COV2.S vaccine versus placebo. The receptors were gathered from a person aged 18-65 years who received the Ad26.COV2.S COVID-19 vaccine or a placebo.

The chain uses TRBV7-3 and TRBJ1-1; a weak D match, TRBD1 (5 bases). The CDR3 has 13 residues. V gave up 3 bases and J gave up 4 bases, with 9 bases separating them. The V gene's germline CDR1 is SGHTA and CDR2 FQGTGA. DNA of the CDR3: TGTGCCAGCAGCTTGGGGGTGTCCACTGAAGCTTTCTTT. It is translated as CASSLGVSTEAFF.

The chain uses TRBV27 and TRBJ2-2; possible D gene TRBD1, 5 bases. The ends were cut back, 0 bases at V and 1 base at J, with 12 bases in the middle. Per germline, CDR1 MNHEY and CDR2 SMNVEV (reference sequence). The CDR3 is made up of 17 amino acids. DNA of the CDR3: TGTGCCAGCAGTTTATCTGGGGCGACTTTGAACACCGGGGAGCTGTTTTTT. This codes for CASSLSGATLNTGELFF.

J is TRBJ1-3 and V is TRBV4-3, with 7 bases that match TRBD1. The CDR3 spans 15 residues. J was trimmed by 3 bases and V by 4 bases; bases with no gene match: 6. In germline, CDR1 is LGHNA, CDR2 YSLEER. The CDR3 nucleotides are TGCGCCAGCAGCCCAGACAGGGAAGGTGGAAACACCATATATTTT. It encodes CASSPDREGGNTIYF.

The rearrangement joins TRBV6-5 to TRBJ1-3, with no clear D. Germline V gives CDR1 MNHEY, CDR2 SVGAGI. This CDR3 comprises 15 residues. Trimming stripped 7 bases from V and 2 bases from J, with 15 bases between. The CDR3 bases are TGTGCCAGCACTAGTGAAGGGTTGGCTGGAAACACCATATATTTT. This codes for CASTSEGLAGNTIYF.

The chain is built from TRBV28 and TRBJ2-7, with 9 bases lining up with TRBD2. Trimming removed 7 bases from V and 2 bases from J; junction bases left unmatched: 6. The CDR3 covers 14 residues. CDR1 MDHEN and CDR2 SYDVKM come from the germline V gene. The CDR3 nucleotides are TGTGCCAGCAAGCCGGGACTAGCTGCCTACGAGCAGTACTTC. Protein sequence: CASKPGLAAYEQYF.

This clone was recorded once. For the CDR3, the DNA is TGTGCCAGCAGCCCAGACAACTCCTACGAGCAGTACTTC. This translates into CASSPDNSYEQYF. The chain uses TRBV7-9 and TRBJ2-7; no firm D call. Per the germline V gene, CDR1 is SEHNR and CDR2 is FQNEAQ (reference sequence). The V and J ends lost 5 bases and 0 bases respectively, with 8 bases between them. The CDR3 contains 13 residues. The whole variable domain, filled in from reference TRBV7-9 and TRBJ2-7, reads DTGVSQNPRHKITKRGQNVTFRCDPISEHNRLYWYRQTLGQGPEFLTYFQNEAQLEKSRLLSDRFSAERPKGSFSTLEIQRTEQGDSAMYLCASSPDNSYEQYFGPGTRLTVT.

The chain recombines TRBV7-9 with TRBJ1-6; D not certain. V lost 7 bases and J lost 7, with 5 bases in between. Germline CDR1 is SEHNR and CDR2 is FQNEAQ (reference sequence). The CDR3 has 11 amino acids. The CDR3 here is CASTGNSPLHF. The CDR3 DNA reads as TGTGCCAGCACCGGGAATTCACCCCTCCACTTT.

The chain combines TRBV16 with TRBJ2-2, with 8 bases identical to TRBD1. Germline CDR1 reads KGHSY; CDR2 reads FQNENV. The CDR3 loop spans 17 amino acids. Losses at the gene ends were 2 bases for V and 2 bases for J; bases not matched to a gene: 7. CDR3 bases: TGTGCCAGCAGCCAAGGGCAGGGGGCGAGCAACACCGGGGAGCTGTTTTTT. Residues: CASSQGQGASNTGELFF.

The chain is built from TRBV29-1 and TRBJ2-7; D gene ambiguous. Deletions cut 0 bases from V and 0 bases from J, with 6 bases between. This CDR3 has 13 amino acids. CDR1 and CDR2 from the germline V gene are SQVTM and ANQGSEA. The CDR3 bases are TGCAGCGTTGAAGACGGCCACTCCTACGAGCAGTACTTC. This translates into CSVEDGHSYEQYF.

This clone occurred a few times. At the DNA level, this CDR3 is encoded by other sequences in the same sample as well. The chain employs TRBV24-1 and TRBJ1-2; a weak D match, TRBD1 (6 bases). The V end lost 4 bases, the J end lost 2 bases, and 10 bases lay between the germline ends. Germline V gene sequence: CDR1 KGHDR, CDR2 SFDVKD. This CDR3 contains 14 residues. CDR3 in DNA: TGTGCCACCAGTGACCCCACAGGGAACTATGGCTACACCTTC. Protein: CATSDPTGNYGYTF.

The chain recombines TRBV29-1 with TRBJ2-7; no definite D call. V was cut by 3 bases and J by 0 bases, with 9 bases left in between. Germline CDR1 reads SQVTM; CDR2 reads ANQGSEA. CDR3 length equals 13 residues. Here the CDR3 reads CSVEMGASYEQYF. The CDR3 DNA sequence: TGCAGCGTTGAGATGGGCGCCTCCTACGAGCAGTACTTC.

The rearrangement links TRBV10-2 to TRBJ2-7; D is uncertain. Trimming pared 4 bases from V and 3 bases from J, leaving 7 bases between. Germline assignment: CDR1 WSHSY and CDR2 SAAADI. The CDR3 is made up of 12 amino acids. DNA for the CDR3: TGCGCCAGCAGTGTCTACGGCTACGAGCAGTACTTC. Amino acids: CASSVYGYEQYF.

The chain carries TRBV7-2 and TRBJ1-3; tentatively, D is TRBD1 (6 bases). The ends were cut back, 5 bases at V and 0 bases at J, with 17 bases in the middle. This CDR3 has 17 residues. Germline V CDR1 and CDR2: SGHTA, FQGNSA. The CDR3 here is CASSTHDRTDSGNTIYF. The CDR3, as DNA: TGTGCCAGCAGCACCCACGACAGGACTGACTCTGGAAACACCATATATTTT.

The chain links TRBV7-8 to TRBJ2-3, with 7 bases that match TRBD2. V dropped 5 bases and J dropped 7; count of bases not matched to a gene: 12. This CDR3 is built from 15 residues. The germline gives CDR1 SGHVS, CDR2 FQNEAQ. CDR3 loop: CASSNWTRPSYTQYF. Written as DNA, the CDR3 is TGTGCCAGCAGCAACTGGACTAGGCCTTCTTATACGCAGTATTTT.

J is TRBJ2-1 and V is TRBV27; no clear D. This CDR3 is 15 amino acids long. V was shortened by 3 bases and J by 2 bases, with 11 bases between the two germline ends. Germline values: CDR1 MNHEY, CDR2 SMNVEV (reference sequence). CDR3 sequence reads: CASSFGPATYNEQFF. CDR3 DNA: TGTGCCAGCAGTTTCGGACCTGCAACCTACAATGAGCAGTTCTTC.

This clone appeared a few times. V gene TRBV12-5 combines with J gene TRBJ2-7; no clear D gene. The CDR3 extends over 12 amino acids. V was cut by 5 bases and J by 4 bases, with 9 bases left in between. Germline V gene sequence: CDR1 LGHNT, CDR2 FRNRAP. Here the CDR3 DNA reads TGTGCTAGTGGTCTAAACCAGTACGAGCAGTACTTC. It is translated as CASGLNQYEQYF.

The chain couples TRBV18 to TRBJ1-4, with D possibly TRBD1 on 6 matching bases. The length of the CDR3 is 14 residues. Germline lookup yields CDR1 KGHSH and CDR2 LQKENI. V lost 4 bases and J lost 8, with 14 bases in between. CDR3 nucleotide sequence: TGTGCCAGCTCACTCACGCCGACAGGCGAAAAACTGTTTTTT. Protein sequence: CASSLTPTGEKLFF.